These T cell receptor beta chains were read from a single sample in a study of long-term antiretroviral therapy in people with HIV. Sequencing used immunoSEQ multiplex PCR; TCRdb keeps in-frame clones, though not all of them. The sample lists 42,000 or so clones, approximately 86% occurring once. Here the sequenced sample was unsorted PBMCs, taken 0.1 years before starting antiretroviral therapy. The receptors here all came from a woman aged 50 to 60 with HIV. Both conserved end residues are part of each CDR3. The order of the fields is D gene, J gene, CDR3 length, clone size, V gene, CDR3 DNA, CDR3 protein. The D gene is left open where the match is weak. Part of the rows lack a size; the others show once, few, many or a class for expanded clones.

>NA|TRBJ1-6|14|few|TRBV7-2
TGTGCCAGCAGCAGTCTGAGTAGTAATTCACCCCTCCACTTT
CASSSLSSNSPLHF
>TRBD1|TRBJ1-5|14|NA|TRBV30
TGTGCCTGGAGTAGGGACAGCAACAATCAGCCCCAGCATTTT
CAWSRDSNNQPQHF
>NA|TRBJ1-6|14|NA|TRBV27
TGTGCCAGCATTCCGACGGTGGGCAATTCACCCCTCCACTTT
CASIPTVGNSPLHF
>NA|TRBJ1-2|11|NA|TRBV30
TGTGCCTGGAGTGGGGTCTATGGCTACACCTTC
CAWSGVYGYTF
>TRBD2|TRBJ2-2|13|NA|TRBV2
TGTGCCAGCAGTGCCGGGAGGACCGGGGAGCTGTTTTTT
CASSAGRTGELFF
>NA|TRBJ1-3|19|NA|TRBV9
TGTGCCAGCAGCGTAGAATCAGGTGGGGGAGGCCTTTCTGGAAACACCATATATTTT
CASSVESGGGGLSGNTIYF
>NA|TRBJ1-2|15|NA|TRBV11-1
TGTGCCAGCAGCTTAGGCCAGGTTGAGATGGATGGCTACACCTTC
CASSLGQVEMDGYTF
>NA|TRBJ1-3|15|once|TRBV30
TGTGCCTGGAGTCTCCCGGGAGGCTCTGGAAACACCATATATTTT
CAWSLPGGSGNTIYF
>NA|TRBJ2-7|15|NA|TRBV18
TGTGCCAGCTCACCTTTCGGCCCACAGGGCCACGAGCAGTACTTC
CASSPFGPQGHEQYF
>NA|TRBJ2-6|15|few|TRBV14
TGTGCCAGCAGCCAGGGGGGAGCTGGGGCCAACGTCCTGACTTTC
CASSQGGAGANVLTF
>TRBD1|TRBJ1-2|14|NA|TRBV6-1
TGTGCCAGCAGCGCGGACAGGTCCATGCCGAGCTACACCTTC
CASSADRSMPSYTF
>TRBD1|TRBJ2-5|15|NA|TRBV2
TGTGCCAGCAGGGCCGGGACAGGCCGACAAGAGACCCAGTACTTC
CASRAGTGRQETQYF
>NA|TRBJ1-2|14|NA|TRBV5-1
TGCGCCAGCAGCTTGGCACTTGGTCTCTATGGCTACACCTTC
CASSLALGLYGYTF
>TRBD1|TRBJ1-4|13|NA|TRBV9
TGTGCCAGCAGCCGGGACAGTAATGAAAAACTGTTTTTT
CASSRDSNEKLFF
>NA|TRBJ2-1|14|few|TRBV9
TGTGCCAGCAGCGAGGGAGTCGGGGACAATGAGCAGTTCTTC
CASSEGVGDNEQFF
>NA|TRBJ1-3|14|NA|TRBV7-2
TGTGCCAGCAGCCAAGGGATAAGTGGAAACACCATATATTTT
CASSQGISGNTIYF
>NA|TRBJ1-6|14|NA|TRBV30
TGTGCCTGGAGTAGGCGAGGGTTTAATTCACCCCTCCACTTT
CAWSRRGFNSPLHF
>TRBD1|TRBJ2-4|15|NA|TRBV9
TGTGCCAGCAGCGTAGGGGGACAGGGGAGAAACATTCAGTACTTC
CASSVGGQGRNIQYF
>TRBD1|TRBJ1-6|19|NA|TRBV5-4
TGTGCCAGCAGCCCAAGGCCGACAGGGGTCCTCTCCTATAATTCACCCCTCCACTTT
CASSPRPTGVLSYNSPLHF
>NA|TRBJ1-6|16|NA|TRBV9
TGTGCCAGCAGCGTAGAGGGCAGCCGGAGGGATTCACCCCTCCACTTT
CASSVEGSRRDSPLHF
>TRBD1|TRBJ1-4|17|NA|TRBV7-2
TGTGCCAGCAGCTTGGGGAGGCAGGGGGCCTTTAATGAAAAACTGTTTTTT
CASSLGRQGAFNEKLFF
>NA|TRBJ1-3|16|NA|TRBV6-6
TGTGCCAGCAGTTCTAGGACTCCTGGCTCTGGAAACACCATATATTTT
CASSSRTPGSGNTIYF
>TRBD1|TRBJ2-2|15|NA|TRBV6-1
TGTGCCAGCAGTGTAGGGACAGCACGGACCGGGGAGCTGTTTTTT
CASSVGTARTGELFF
>TRBD2|TRBJ2-5|15|NA|TRBV4-1
TGCGCCAGCAGCCGGGGTAGCGGGGCTGAAGAGACCCAGTACTTC
CASSRGSGAEETQYF
>NA|TRBJ1-2|13|NA|TRBV6-5
TGTGCCAGCAGGCGGGACCTGTCCTATGGCTACACCTTC
CASRRDLSYGYTF
>NA|TRBJ1-2|13|NA|TRBV7-9
TGTGCCAGCAGCCTAGCAGCTGGGAGCGGCTACACCTTC
CASSLAAGSGYTF
>TRBD2|TRBJ2-2|16|once|TRBV7-6
TGTGCCAGCAGCCTTAGCGGGGGGAGGAACACCGGGGAGCTGTTTTTT
CASSLSGGRNTGELFF
>NA|TRBJ2-5|14|NA|TRBV7-6
TGTGCCAGCAGCTTGCCGGGACTTCTATCGGCCCAGTACTTC
CASSLPGLLSAQYF
>TRBD1|TRBJ1-3|16|NA|TRBV5-1
TGCGCCAGCAGCTCGACAGGGCCATCGGAGGGAAACACCATATATTTT
CASSSTGPSEGNTIYF